The text below deals with one T cell receptor beta chain. Its specificity is not known. Researchers turned away patients with other autoimmune diseases, uncontrolled infections, pregnancy or lactation. The CDR3 has 13 amino acids. CDR1 is KGHDR and CDR2 is SFDVKD in the germline V gene. V lost 10 bases and J lost 2; bases outside the gene matches: 5. TCR beta CDR3 regions were amplified from RNA transcripts. HTBI primers were used in a first-round RT-PCR, which preceded a second-round multiplex PCR. MiXCR was run by TCRdb on the multiplex PCR reads, yielding one entry per CDR3 protein. The sample has around 590,000 distinct CDR3 sequences, 35% to 45% seen once. This specimen belongs to a study of Graves' ophthalmopathy and Graves' hyperthyroidism. In the study overall: The stable label applied to hyperthyroidism with no ophthalmopathy within 18 months of follow-up.

Study-wide results and limits: The blood repertoire also included most expanded thyroid clonotypes above 0.001 frequency.

This rearrangement joins TRBV24-1 to TRBJ2-3; 7 bases fit TRBD1. Sequences were obtained from peripheral blood or thyroid tissue (not recorded which). The receptor's source is an adult man with Graves' hyperthyroidism. Here the CDR3 reads CATGTEDTDTQYF. CDR3 DNA: TGTGCCACTGGGACAGAAGACACAGATACGCAGTATTTT.